Reported below is one TCR beta chain. The junction does not match germline at one end; this may be a read error. Primers: 60 Vbeta forward and 13 Jbeta reverse. Method: immunoSEQ multiplex PCR; TCRdb's copy keeps in-frame clones and lacks some. The table lists about 200,000 clones, 70% to 80% of them singletons. The data were obtained in a study of cytomegalovirus exposure and HLA in healthy donors. The source material was PBMCs. This clonotype was obtained from a male donor in good health and CMV-seronegative.

The CDR3 DNA reads as TGTGCCAGCAGTGAAAGTGGTGTGCTGTTGAATCTATTT. Translating it yields CASSESGVLLNLF. The chain joins TRBV2 to TRBJ1-3; D gene ambiguous. Per germline, CDR1 SNHLY and CDR2 FYNNEI. CDR3 size: 13 residues.